What follows describes a single TCR beta chain. What it binds is unknown. Cultured CD4+ T cell DNA was sequenced using the Oncomine TCR Beta short-read assay. It was cultured CD4+ T cells from which genomic DNA was extracted. TCRdb recomputed calls from the PCR reads with MiXCR, one row per CDR3 protein. The sample has about 23,000 distinct CDR3 sequences, over 40% seen once; the top ten hold 4.9%. The data stem from a study of vaccination and CD4 T cells after COVID-19. About the research overall: After nasal swab PCR-confirmed SARS-CoV-2, 8 to 10 convalescents had mild disease and one severe. Overlapping SARS-CoV-2, HCoV-NL63, HCoV-OC43 and HCoV-229E spike peptides stimulated the cells.

Time point of the sample: late sampling 161 to 241 days after vaccination in three convalescent patients. Noted treatment: approximately 9-day PBMC culture with coronavirus spike peptide pools or control peptides (ViraFEST assay). Before TCRs were sequenced, ViraFEST expanded antigen-specific T cells with peptide pools. CDR3 length: 14 residues. Germline values: CDR1 DFQATT, CDR2 SNEGSKA (reference sequence). The V and J ends lost 3 bases and 7 bases respectively, with 16 bases between them. The sequence was obtained from a human donor who had recovered from COVID-19. This chain joins TRBV20-1 and TRBJ2-1, with no clear D. Sequences were derived from CD4+ T cells from blood, cultured in vitro, sampled about 7 months after SARS-CoV-2 vaccination. The CDR3 DNA follows: TGCAGTGCTAGTCTTATGGGAACACAGAATGAGCAGTTCTTC. The encoded protein is CSASLMGTQNEQFF.